This TCR beta chain was recovered during a study of shared clonotypes between healthy human individuals. Regarding this clone: Its antigen is currently unknown.

V lost 7 bases and J lost 1, with 17 bases in between. The CDR3 covers 16 residues. Germline V gene sequence: CDR1 MNHEY, CDR2 SMNVEV (reference sequence). Points from the study as a whole: The four-donor shared clonotypes exceeded non-shared clonotypes in generation probability, with non-shared ones scoring lower.

Terminally differentiated effector memory CD45RA+ cells were left out of the naive CD8 fraction, which was CD45RO-negative and positively selected for CCR7. The study enrolled healthy HIV-negative adults without recent acute infections or vaccinations as donors. This table comes from immunoSEQ multiplex PCR, and its TCRdb copy is limited to in-frame clones, with some not included. This repertoire shows hundreds of thousands of clones, 95% to 97% found once; its top ten account for approximately 0.12%. The receptor was derived from a woman aged 25 to 39 in good health. What was sequenced was naive CD8+ T cells sorted from blood. The chain carries TRBV27 and TRBJ2-1; D perhaps matches TRBD1 (6 bases). CDR3 in DNA: TGTGCCAGCATCGGGTGGTACAGGGATTCCTACAATGAGCAGTTCTTC. Its protein is CASIGWYRDSYNEQFF.